This T cell receptor beta chain was sequenced for a study of blood T cell repertoires in COVID-19. CDR3 size: 16 residues. Trimming took 0 bases from V and 7 from J; bases not matched to a gene: 6. Germline CDR1 KGHDR, CDR2 SFDVKD. How the authors handled the data: Estimates of nucleated cell counts were drawn from the amplification of reference gene primers. TCRdb's copy holds only in-frame clones and misses some; the assay was immunoSEQ multiplex PCR. That table supplies the V and J calls and clone size; D and trimming were determined from the DNA. This sample has roughly 120,000 clones, with 85% to 90% found just once.

The origin of this receptor is a woman in her forties or fifties with acute or convalescent COVID-19. The sequenced material came from peripheral blood. This chain connects TRBV24-1 to TRBJ2-3; 10 nucleotides agree with TRBD2. The CDR3 DNA sequence: TGTGCCACCAGTGATTTGGGTACTAGCGGGACTTATACGCAGTATTTT. Its protein is CATSDLGTSGTYTQYF.